This is a list of T cell receptor beta chains from one sample in a study of CD8+CD57+ T cells in acquired aplastic anemia. Each CDR3 protein is one row after TCRdb ran MiXCR on the reads. The repertoire has 150,000 to 200,000 distinct CDR3 sequences, 47% of them found once; the top ten carry approximately 3%. Source material: sorted CD4+, CD8+, or CD8+CD57+ T cells (not recorded which) from PBMCs. The receptors derive from a human donor with aplastic anemia. The CDR3 runs from the conserved cysteine through the conserved F or W. D genes are given only for firm matches. Clone size is shown for a subset of rows, as once, few, many or a class of expanded clone.

>TRBJ1-1|TRBD1|TRBV7-2|many
CASSISRTGVNTEAFF
TGTGCCAGCAGCATCAGTCGTACAGGGGTGAACACTGAAGCTTTCTTT
>TRBJ1-5|-|TRBV19|few
CASSNEYGTGGQPQHF
TGTGCCAGTAGTAATGAGTACGGGACCGGCGGACAGCCCCAGCATTTT
>TRBJ1-1|-|TRBV2|-
CASSESQNWNTEAFF
TGTGCCAGCAGTGAGTCTCAGAATTGGAACACTGAAGCTTTCTTT
>TRBJ1-6|-|TRBV10-3|-
CASSFEPGLSPLHF
TGTGCCAGCAGCTTTGAACCAGGACTATCACCCCTCCACTTT
>TRBJ1-1|TRBD1|TRBV12-3/TRBV12-4|many
CASSIQGTTEAFF
TGTGCCAGCAGTATACAGGGGACCACTGAAGCTTTCTTT
>TRBJ2-3|-|TRBV19|-
CASSIAESITPATQYF
TGTGCCAGTAGTATAGCCGAGTCTATCACACCAGCTACGCAGTATTTT
>TRBJ2-7|TRBD1|TRBV25-1|-
CASSRGTERYEQYF
TGTGCCAGCAGCAGGGGGACAGAGCGCTACGAGCAGTACTTC
>TRBJ1-3|-|TRBV4-1|-
CASSQVSWTWGNTIYF
TGCGCCAGCAGCCAAGTTAGTTGGACCTGGGGAAACACCATATATTTT
>TRBJ2-6|-|TRBV2|few
CASRDDGTGANVLTF
TGTGCCAGCAGGGATGATGGGACCGGGGCCAACGTCCTGACTTTC
>TRBJ2-3|-|TRBV9|few
CASSLARDTQYF
TGTGCCAGCAGCTTGGCCAGGGATACGCAGTATTTT
>TRBJ2-3|-|TRBV24-1|-
CATSEPTAPSADTQYF
TGTGCCACCAGTGAACCGACAGCTCCCTCGGCAGATACGCAGTATTTT
>TRBJ2-2|TRBD2|TRBV30|-
CAWSPGLVPGELFF
TGTGCCTGGAGCCCGGGACTAGTACCCGGGGAGCTGTTTTTT
>TRBJ2-7|-|TRBV28|-
CASSSNPYEPYF
TGTGCCAGCAGTTCTAATCCCTACGAGCCGTACTTC
>TRBJ2-5|-|TRBV7-9|many
CASSSGMGAQETQYF
TGTGCCAGCAGCTCCGGGATGGGGGCCCAAGAGACCCAGTACTTC
>TRBJ2-1|TRBD2|TRBV7-9|many
CASSLGLAGVDEQFF
TGTGCCAGCAGCTTAGGCCTAGCGGGAGTCGATGAGCAGTTCTTC
>TRBJ2-7|-|TRBV10-2|-
CASTTWGSAYEQYF
TGCGCCAGCACTACGTGGGGCTCTGCCTACGAGCAGTACTTC
>TRBJ2-3|-|TRBV25-1|few
CASSEPSTDTQYF
TGTGCCAGCAGTGAACCTAGCACAGATACGCAGTATTTT
>TRBJ2-7|TRBD1|TRBV15|-
CATSRGAQGAFEQYF
TGTGCCACCAGCAGAGGAGCACAGGGGGCGTTCGAGCAGTACTTC
>TRBJ2-1|-|TRBV2|-
CASTVTPSSYNEQFF
TGTGCCAGCACGGTGACTCCGAGCTCCTACAATGAGCAGTTCTTC
>TRBJ2-3|TRBD1|TRBV11-2|many
CASSPTGADTQYF
TGTGCCAGCAGTCCTACAGGGGCAGATACGCAGTATTTT
>TRBJ1-2|-|TRBV12-3/TRBV12-4|many
CASSPGLGRDGYTF
TGTGCCAGCAGCCCTGGGCTGGGCCGGGATGGCTACACCTTC
>TRBJ1-2|-|TRBV28|many
CASSLSRNYGYTF
TGTGCCAGCAGCTTATCTAGGAACTATGGCTACACCTTC
>TRBJ2-1|-|TRBV5-1|few
CASGNTSEQFF
TGCGCCAGCGGCAATACTAGTGAGCAGTTCTTC
>TRBJ2-7|-|TRBV15|-
CATSRDLGVYEQYF
TGTGCCACCAGCAGAGATCTGGGGGTCTACGAGCAGTACTTC
>TRBJ1-6|-|TRBV7-2|-
CASSYNSPLHF
TGTGCCAGCAGCTATAATTCACCCCTCCACTTT
>TRBJ1-5|TRBD1|TRBV19|many
CASSTTGSPQNQPQHF
TGTGCCAGTAGTACGACAGGGAGCCCCCAAAATCAGCCCCAGCATTTT
>TRBJ2-7|-|TRBV7-3|-
CASSFIKGSEQYF
TGTGCCAGCAGCTTTATCAAGGGAAGCGAGCAGTACTTC
>TRBJ2-3|TRBD2|TRBV28|-
CASSAGLAGGENTQYF
TGTGCCAGCAGTGCGGGACTAGCGGGAGGGGAGAATACGCAGTATTTT
>TRBJ1-2|-|TRBV25-1|-
CASSDSHGRLDYGYTF
TGTGCCAGCAGTGATTCCCATGGACGGCTGGACTATGGCTACACCTTC
>TRBJ2-7|TRBD2|TRBV5-5|many
CASSSGTSGNYEQYF
TGTGCCAGCAGCTCCGGGACTAGCGGAAACTACGAGCAGTACTTC
>TRBJ2-1|TRBD2|TRBV11-1|-
CASSKGLELNEQFF
TGTGCCAGCAGCAAGGGACTAGAGTTGAATGAGCAGTTCTTC
>TRBJ2-7|-|TRBV25-1|many
CASSANYEQYF
TGTGCCAGCAGTGCGAACTACGAGCAGTACTTC
>TRBJ2-1|TRBD2|TRBV7-6|-
CASSSGLVNEQFF
TGTGCCAGCAGCTCCGGACTAGTTAATGAGCAGTTCTTC
>TRBJ2-7|-|TRBV2|-
CASSQGPSSYEQYF
TGCGCCAGCAGCCAAGGGCCTAGCTCCTACGAGCAGTACTTC
>TRBJ2-1|-|TRBV15|many
CATSRGYNEQFF
TGTGCCACCAGCAGAGGCTACAATGAGCAGTTCTTC
>TRBJ2-3|TRBD2|TRBV19|-
CASTTTSGSRNTQYF
TGTGCCAGTACCACGACTAGCGGGAGCAGAAATACGCAGTATTTT
>TRBJ1-6|TRBD1|TRBV25-1|few
CASSGQGGSPLHF
TGTGCCAGCAGCGGACAGGGTGGTTCACCCCTCCACTTT
>TRBJ2-5|TRBD1|TRBV7-6|many
CASSLYMPGGGQETQYF
TGTGCCAGCAGCTTATATATGCCAGGGGGCGGTCAAGAGACCCAGTACTTC
>TRBJ2-5|-|TRBV7-2|many
CASSPNGVAAQETQYF
TGTGCCAGCAGCCCCAACGGGGTAGCGGCCCAAGAGACCCAGTACTTC
>TRBJ2-1|-|TRBV9|-
CASSVEGTPYNEQFF
TGTGCCAGCAGCGTAGAGGGGACACCCTACAATGAGCAGTTCTTC
>TRBJ2-2|TRBD2|TRBV7-7|many
CASSALAGADGELFF
TGTGCTAGCAGCGCCCTAGCGGGAGCGGACGGGGAGCTGTTTTTT
>TRBJ1-5|-|TRBV10-3|-
CASIPMGGNQPQHF
TGTGCCAGCATCCCGATGGGGGGCAATCAGCCCCAGCATTTT
>TRBJ1-2|TRBD1|TRBV25-1|-
CASGQGEFGYTF
TGTGCCAGCGGACAGGGGGAGTTTGGCTACACCTTC
>TRBJ2-3|TRBD1|TRBV19|many
CASTPGQGAAGVLDTQYF
TGTGCCAGTACCCCGGGACAGGGTGCCGCGGGAGTGTTGGATACGCAGTATTTT
>TRBJ2-1|TRBD2|TRBV27|few
CASSLLAGSSGEQFF
TGTGCCAGCAGCCTACTAGCGGGAAGTTCAGGAGAGCAGTTCTTC
>TRBJ1-6|-|TRBV25-1|-
CASRGGSGSPLHF
TGTGCCAGCAGGGGGGGGTCGGGTTCACCCCTCCACTTT
>TRBJ2-7|-|TRBV7-2|once
CASSWQGGVREQYF
TGTGCCAGCAGCTGGCAAGGCGGTGTGAGGGAGCAGTACTTC
>TRBJ2-7|-|TRBV24-1|-
CATSPAGVAYEQYF
TGTGCCACCAGTCCCGCAGGGGTAGCCTACGAGCAGTACTTC
>TRBJ1-3|-|TRBV6-1|many
CASTGTSDTIYF
TGTGCCAGCACCGGGACCAGCGACACCATATATTTT
>TRBJ1-1|-|TRBV20-1|-
CSASQAMNTEAFF
TGCAGTGCTAGCCAGGCTATGAACACTGAAGCTTTCTTT
>TRBJ1-4|TRBD1|TRBV15|-
CATSRFTGGTNEKLFF
TGTGCCACCAGCCGATTTACAGGGGGCACTAATGAAAAACTGTTTTTT
>TRBJ2-1|-|TRBV12-3/TRBV12-4|many
CASRPSTGNEQFF
TGTGCCAGCAGACCATCAACGGGGAATGAGCAGTTCTTC
>TRBJ2-3|-|TRBV5-4|-
CASSLPPAGTGTDTQYF
TGTGCCAGCAGCTTGCCCCCGGCAGGGACGGGCACAGATACGCAGTATTTT
>TRBJ1-4|-|TRBV6-1|-
CASSGGATNEKLFF
TGTGCCAGCAGTGGCGGAGCAACTAATGAAAAACTGTTTTTT
>TRBJ1-2|-|TRBV7-2|many
CASSAMDSSYGYTF
TGTGCCAGCAGCGCTATGGACAGTTCCTATGGCTACACCTTC
>TRBJ2-1|TRBD2|TRBV20-1|many
CSARGGKGLAGDEQFF
TGCAGTGCTAGAGGAGGGAAAGGACTAGCGGGCGATGAGCAGTTCTTC
>TRBJ1-6|-|TRBV7-9|many
CASSLLGRAEQNSPLHF
TGTGCCAGCAGCTTATTGGGTAGGGCAGAACAGAATTCACCCCTCCACTTT
>TRBJ2-5|TRBD2|TRBV2|-
CASRISGVKETQYF
TGTGCCAGCAGAATTAGCGGGGTGAAGGAGACCCAGTACTTC
>TRBJ2-7|-|TRBV2|-
CASSFAGDEQYF
TGTGCCAGCAGTTTCGCCGGGGACGAGCAGTACTTC